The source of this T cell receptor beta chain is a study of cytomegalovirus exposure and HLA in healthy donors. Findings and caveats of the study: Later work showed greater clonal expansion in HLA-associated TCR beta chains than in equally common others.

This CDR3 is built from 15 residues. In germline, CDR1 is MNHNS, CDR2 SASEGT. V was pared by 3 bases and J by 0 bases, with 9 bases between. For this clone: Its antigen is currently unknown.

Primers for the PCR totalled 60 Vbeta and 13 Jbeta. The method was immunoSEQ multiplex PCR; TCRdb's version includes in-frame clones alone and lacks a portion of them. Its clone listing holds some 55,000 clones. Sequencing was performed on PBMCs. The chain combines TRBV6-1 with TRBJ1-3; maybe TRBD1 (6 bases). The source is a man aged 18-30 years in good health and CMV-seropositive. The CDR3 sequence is CASSEGHNSGNTIYF. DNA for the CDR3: TGTGCCAGCAGTGAGGGACACAACTCTGGAAACACCATATATTTT.